This T cell receptor beta chain was sequenced for a study of blood T cell repertoires in COVID-19. The wider study: The analysed material was cDNA or gDNA that came from T cells, B-cell-depleted T cells, or PBMCs.

Self-reported history from a screening survey and questionnaire set each donor's cohort. This clone has a single count. The CDR3 contains 14 residues. Looked up from germline, CDR1 is SGDLS and CDR2 is YYNGEE. V was pared by 2 bases and J by 6 bases, with 7 bases of the junction left unmatched. Measured with immunoSEQ multiplex PCR; TCRdb has only the in-frame clones, and not every one. The data hold over 250,000 clones, with about 88% observed a single time. The TCR originated in a woman aged 60 to 75 in a cohort exposed to, infected with or recovered from COVID-19 (not recorded which). The sample was PBMCs or T cells enriched from blood (not recorded which). J is TRBJ2-7 and V is TRBV9; 8 bases match TRBD2. In DNA, the CDR3 is TGTGCCAGCAGCGTGGGACTAGACTTTGGCGAGCAGTACTTC. This codes for CASSVGLDFGEQYF. Variable domain in full (rest from reference TRBV9 and TRBJ2-7): DSGVTQTPKHLITATGQRVTLRCSPRSGDLSVYWYQQSLDQGLQFLIQYYNGEERAKGNILERFSAQQFPDLHSELNLSSLELGDSALYFCASSVGLDFGEQYFGPGTRLTVT.